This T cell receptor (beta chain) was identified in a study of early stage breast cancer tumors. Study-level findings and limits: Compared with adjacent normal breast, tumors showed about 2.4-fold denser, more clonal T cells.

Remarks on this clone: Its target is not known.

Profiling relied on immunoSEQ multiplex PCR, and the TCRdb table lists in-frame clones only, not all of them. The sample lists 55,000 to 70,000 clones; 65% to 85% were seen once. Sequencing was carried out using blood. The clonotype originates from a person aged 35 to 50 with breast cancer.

The CDR3 DNA sequence: TGTGCCAGCAGCAAAACGGGGACCTATAACTATGGCTACACCTTC. Translated: CASSKTGTYNYGYTF. The J gene is TRBJ1-2, the V gene TRBV21-1. TRBV21-1 counts as a pseudogene. This CDR3 has 15 amino acids.